This T cell receptor (beta chain) was sequenced for a study of cytomegalovirus exposure and HLA in healthy donors. Concerning this clone: Its antigen is currently unknown.

Germline V lookup: CDR1 SGHTA, CDR2 FQGTGA. This CDR3 spans 16 amino acids. Trimming left V 1 base short and J 0 bases short, with 12 bases between. Study observations and caveats: CMV antigen specificity was confirmed in vitro for a few CMV-associated chains. In an earlier analysis, in roughly 600 donors, most V segments appeared productive either ~87% or ~30% of the time. The HLA-A and HLA-B alleles of most subjects were reportedly predicted accurately from TCR beta sequences. Later analysis associated a missense DCLRE1C variant with TCR beta V- and J-gene trimming.

Primers: 60 Vbeta forward and 13 Jbeta reverse. Repertoires were generated with immunoSEQ multiplex PCR, while TCRdb's copy carries only in-frame clones and drops some. In the table there are 85,000 to 130,000 clones, around 80% of which are singletons. The source of this sequence is a man between 60 and 70 years old in good health and CMV-seronegative. The chain uses TRBV7-3 and TRBJ1-1; D might be TRBD1 (6 bases). Material: PBMCs. In DNA form, the CDR3 reads TGTGCCAGCAGCTTAAGGACAGACCGAATGAACACTGAAGCTTTCTTT. This codes for CASSLRTDRMNTEAFF.